The 2 T cell receptor beta chains below were found in one sample sequenced in a study of ipilimumab plus nivolumab after autologous stem cell transplantation. TCRdb keeps only in-frame clones here, not all; method: immunoSEQ multiplex PCR. The repertoire holds around 1,700 clones, under 90% seen once, with just over 14% in the top ten. Sequenced material: PBMCs, taken in a trial of ipilimumab plus nivolumab as post-transplant consolidation. The receptors shown here come from a female donor with multiple myeloma.

The J gene is TRBJ2-1, the V gene TRBV4-3; TRBD2 matches at 8 bases. V lost 0 bases to trimming and J lost 0 bases; unmatched junction nucleotides: 4. The CDR3 has 17 residues. Germline V lookup: CDR1 LGHNA, CDR2 YSLEER. DNA for the CDR3: TGCGCCAGCAGCCAAGACCCAACTAGCGGCTCCTACAATGAGCAGTTCTTC. Translation gives CASSQDPTSGSYNEQFF.

This sequence joins TRBV5-6 and TRBJ2-1; D is uncertain. Germline V lookup: CDR1 SGHDT, CDR2 YYEEEE. The CDR3 loop spans 16 amino acids. V was cut by 3 bases and J by 4 bases, with 17 bases left in between. This CDR3 reads CASSSPGDGGYNEQFF. The CDR3 bases are TGTGCCAGCAGCTCACCTGGGGATGGTGGTTACAATGAGCAGTTCTTC.